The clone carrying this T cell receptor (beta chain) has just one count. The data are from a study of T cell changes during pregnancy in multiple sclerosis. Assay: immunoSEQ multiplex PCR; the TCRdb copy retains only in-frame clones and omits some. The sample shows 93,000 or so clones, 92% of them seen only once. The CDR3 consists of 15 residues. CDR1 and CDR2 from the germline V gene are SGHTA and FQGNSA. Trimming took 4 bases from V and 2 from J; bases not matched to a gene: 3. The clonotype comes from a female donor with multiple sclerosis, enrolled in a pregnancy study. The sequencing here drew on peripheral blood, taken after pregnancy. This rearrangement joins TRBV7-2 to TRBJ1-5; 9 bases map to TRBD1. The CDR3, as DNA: TGTGCCAGCAGCTCGGACAGGGGAGGCAATCAGCCCCAGCATTTT. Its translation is CASSSDRGGNQPQHF.